Below, 20 T cell receptor beta chains from the same sample are listed, as sequenced in a study of cytomegalovirus exposure and HLA in healthy donors (dated by TCRdb to 2017 to 2019). Libraries were prepared through the immunoSEQ multiplex PCR assay. For the multiplex PCR, a mixture combining 60 forward primers for TCR Vbeta segments and 13 reverse primers for TCR Jbeta segments was used. Entries here come from immuneACCESS through TCRdb and include only in-frame sequences with V and J called. Some clones fail to appear in such tables; in the studies checked, an unresolved V gene covers under half of the shortfall, and the cause of the remainder is unknown. For this sample there are over 50,000 clones; 70% to 90% appear just once. Jointly, the top ten make up approximately 1.5% of the sample. Sequenced: PBMCs. The receptors here all came from a man younger than 45 in good health and CMV-seropositive.

The count of this clone is one. V gene TRBV5-1 combines with J gene TRBJ2-5; no clear D. Per the germline V gene, CDR1 is SGHRS and CDR2 is YFSETQ. This CDR3 spans 14 amino acids. V lost 3 bases to trimming and J lost 2 bases, with 11 bases between them. The CDR3 loop reads CASSSKRNQETQYF. CDR3 nucleotide sequence: TGCGCCAGCAGCTCAAAGAGAAATCAAGAGACCCAGTACTTC. Filled out from reference TRBV5-1 and TRBJ2-5, the complete variable domain reads KAGVTQTPRYLIKTRGQQVTLSCSPISGHRSVSWYQQTPGQGLQFLFEYFSETQRNKGNFPGRFSGRQFSNSRSEMNVSTLELGDSALYLCASSSKRNQETQYFGPGTRLLVL.

The chain is built from TRBV9 and TRBJ1-1; no clear D. Germline V CDR1 and CDR2: SGDLS, YYNGEE. Deletions cut 2 bases from V and 6 bases from J, with 11 bases between. CDR3 length: 13 amino acids. This CDR3 reads CASSVGSQAEAFF. CDR3 nucleotide sequence: TGTGCCAGCAGCGTGGGCTCCCAAGCTGAAGCTTTCTTT.

The chain carries TRBV4-1 and TRBJ2-2, with D hard to call. In germline, CDR1 is MGHRA, CDR2 YSYEKL. Trimming pared 4 bases from V and 6 bases from J, leaving 6 bases between. The CDR3 sequence is 12 residues long. In nucleotides, the CDR3 is TGCGCCAGCAGCCTAGTGGCCGGGGAGCTGTTTTTT. Translation: CASSLVAGELFF.

V is TRBV28 and J is TRBJ1-1; 8 bases fit TRBD1. J gave up 4 bases and V 7 bases, and 8 bases lay outside the gene matches. Germline CDR1 MDHEN, CDR2 SYDVKM. The CDR3 spans 14 residues. The chain's CDR3 is CASTPRDRRTEAFF. For the CDR3, the DNA is TGTGCCAGCACACCCCGGGACAGGCGCACTGAAGCTTTCTTT.

The chain joins TRBV6-6 to TRBJ1-1; D call uncertain. V lost 6 bases to trimming and J lost 1 base, with 15 bases between them. Germline loops: CDR1 MNHNY, CDR2 SVGAGI (reference sequence). This CDR3 comprises 15 residues. The CDR3 nucleotides read TGTGCCAGCAGCCCCCGGTCGGGGAGGAACACTGAAGCTTTCTTT. This encodes CASSPRSGRNTEAFF.

This rearrangement joins TRBV11-1 to TRBJ2-5; 8 bases match TRBD1. CDR3 length equals 15 residues. Germline CDR1 and CDR2: SGHAT and FQDESV (reference sequence). The V and J ends lost 3 bases and 4 bases, in that order; junction bases with no gene match: 7. The CDR3 sequence: CASSLQGAIGETQYF. The CDR3 DNA sequence: TGTGCCAGCAGCTTGCAGGGGGCTATCGGAGAGACCCAGTACTTC.

The V and J genes are TRBV6-4 and TRBJ1-2, with a possible D match to TRBD1 (5 bases). CDR3 length: 14 residues. Per germline, CDR1 MRHNA and CDR2 SNTAGT. Trimming removed 4 bases at V and 2 bases at J, with 11 bases between. In nucleotides, the CDR3 is TGTGCCAGCAGTGGGGGCAGCCTAAACTATGGCTACACCTTC. The encoded protein is CASSGGSLNYGYTF.

V gene TRBV7-9 combines with J gene TRBJ2-7, with 8 bases that match TRBD2. Germline CDR1 is SEHNR and CDR2 is FQNEAQ (reference sequence). The CDR3 length is 15 residues. V was clipped by 5 bases and J by 6 bases; unmatched bases: 12. The chain's CDR3 is CASSPSGRGVSEQYF. In DNA form, the CDR3 reads TGTGCCAGCAGCCCCTCCGGGCGGGGGGTATCCGAGCAGTACTTC.

V gene TRBV18 combines with J gene TRBJ2-7; tentatively, D is TRBD1 (5 bases). The CDR3 runs to 13 residues. Germline loops: CDR1 KGHSH, CDR2 LQKENI. The V end was cut by 1 base, the J end by 5 bases, with 9 bases between. In DNA, the CDR3 is TGTGCCAGCTCACCACAAGGACAAAACGAGCAGTACTTC. It is translated as CASSPQGQNEQYF.

The chain couples TRBV7-2 to TRBJ2-4; 12 nucleotides align to TRBD1. The germline CDR1 and CDR2 sequences are SGHTA and FQGNSA. The V and J ends lost 3 bases and 7 bases, in that order; junction bases with no gene match: 7. The CDR3 extends over 16 amino acids. CDR3 loop: CASSFGTGGIRNIQYF. The CDR3 bases are TGTGCCAGCAGCTTCGGGACAGGGGGCATCAGGAACATTCAGTACTTC.

This clone came up a few times. CDR3 in amino acids: CASSPPSAGGPDTQYF. The DNA of the CDR3 is TGTGCCAGCTCACCCCCTTCGGCGGGAGGGCCCGATACGCAGTATTTT. This rearrangement joins TRBV18 to TRBJ2-3; 9 nucleotides match TRBD2. The CDR3 contains 16 residues. CDR1 and CDR2 from the germline V gene are KGHSH and LQKENI. With 3 bases clipped from V and 6 bases from J, the junction kept 10 bases outside the gene matches.

This clone occurred a few times. The chain joins TRBV6-5 to TRBJ2-7, with D possibly being TRBD2 (6 bases). The germline gives CDR1 MNHEY, CDR2 SVGAGI. This CDR3 is built from 15 residues. Trimming removed 0 bases from V and 7 bases from J, with 16 bases in between. The CDR3 nucleotides read TGTGCCAGCAGTTACTCGAATACGGGAGTCGGAGAGCAGTACTTC. Translating it yields CASSYSNTGVGEQYF.

The chain combines TRBV6-5 with TRBJ1-5, with D tentatively TRBD1 (5 bases). The CDR3 covers 15 residues. The V gene lost 6 bases and the J gene lost 1 base, with 13 bases spanning the gap. The germline CDR1 and CDR2 sequences are MNHEY and SVGAGI. CDR3 DNA sequence: TGTGCCAGCAGCCTCGACAGTTTAAGCAATCAGCCCCAGCATTTT. This codes for CASSLDSLSNQPQHF.

This clone was observed once. The chain joins TRBV11-2 to TRBJ1-6, with 10 bases matching TRBD1. Germline CDR1 and CDR2: SGHAT and FQNNGV. V shed 4 bases, J shed 3 bases, and the junction held 6 bases outside the gene matches. This CDR3 comprises 17 residues. The CDR3 spells CASSSLGTGVYNSPLHF. The CDR3, as DNA: TGTGCCAGCAGCTCCCTCGGGACAGGGGTCTATAATTCACCCCTCCACTTT.

This clone is a singleton in its sample. This chain joins TRBV18 and TRBJ2-5; TRBD1 might be the D (6 bases). Trimming cost V 2 bases and J 1 base, with 14 bases left between them. Germline-derived CDR1 and CDR2 are KGHSH and LQKENI. This CDR3 is built from 16 residues. This chain's CDR3 is CASSPGDRFSQETQYF. The CDR3, as DNA: TGTGCCAGCTCACCAGGAGACAGGTTCTCCCAAGAGACCCAGTACTTC.

This clone appeared once. The rearrangement links TRBV5-1 to TRBJ2-7; weak D call: TRBD2 (6 bases). Germline assignment: CDR1 SGHRS and CDR2 YFSETQ. The CDR3 totals 14 residues. V lost 4 bases, J lost 3 bases, and 14 bases lay in between. The CDR3 DNA reads TGCGCCAGCAGCCCGCGGGACTGGGACTACGAGCAGTACTTC. It translates to CASSPRDWDYEQYF. Full variable domain (remainder filled in from reference TRBV5-1 and TRBJ2-7): KAGVTQTPRYLIKTRGQQVTLSCSPISGHRSVSWYQQTPGQGLQFLFEYFSETQRNKGNFPGRFSGRQFSNSRSEMNVSTLELGDSALYLCASSPRDWDYEQYFGPGTRLTVT.

The chain combines TRBV10-3 with TRBJ2-1, with TRBD1 identical over 9 bases. Trimming removed 0 bases from V and 5 bases from J; junction bases left unmatched: 8. The germline V gene has CDR1 ENHRY and CDR2 SYGVKD. The CDR3 length is 17 residues. The CDR3 bases are TGTGCCATCAGTGAGTCGATCGGGACAGGGTATAACAATGAGCAGTTCTTC. Protein product: CAISESIGTGYNNEQFF.

This chain uses TRBV5-8 with TRBJ1-5; TRBD1 agrees at 9 bases. CDR1 is SGHTS and CDR2 is YDEGEE in the germline V gene. The CDR3 totals 14 residues. Trimming at V came to 5 bases and at J to 2 bases, leaving 2 bases not matched to a gene. The CDR3 is CASRTGGGNQPQHF. CDR3 bases: TGTGCCAGCAGGACAGGGGGGGGCAATCAGCCCCAGCATTTT.

This chain joins TRBV29-1 and TRBJ2-2; no clear D. CDR3 length: 13 residues. The germline gives CDR1 SQVTM, CDR2 ANQGSEA. V was clipped by 3 bases and J by 4 bases, with 9 bases between them. The CDR3: CSVEASGTGELFF. CDR3 nucleotides: TGCAGCGTTGAGGCCAGTGGCACCGGGGAGCTGTTTTTT.

The rearrangement joins TRBV27 to TRBJ2-7; D perhaps matches TRBD2 (5 bases). The length of the CDR3 is 14 residues. V dropped 5 bases and J dropped 7 bases, with 18 bases sitting between them. The germline CDR1 and CDR2 sequences are MNHEY and SMNVEV (reference sequence). For the CDR3, the DNA is TGTGCCAGCAGTAGCCTAGCACCTCGGAGGGAGCAGTACTTC. Its translation: CASSSLAPRREQYF.